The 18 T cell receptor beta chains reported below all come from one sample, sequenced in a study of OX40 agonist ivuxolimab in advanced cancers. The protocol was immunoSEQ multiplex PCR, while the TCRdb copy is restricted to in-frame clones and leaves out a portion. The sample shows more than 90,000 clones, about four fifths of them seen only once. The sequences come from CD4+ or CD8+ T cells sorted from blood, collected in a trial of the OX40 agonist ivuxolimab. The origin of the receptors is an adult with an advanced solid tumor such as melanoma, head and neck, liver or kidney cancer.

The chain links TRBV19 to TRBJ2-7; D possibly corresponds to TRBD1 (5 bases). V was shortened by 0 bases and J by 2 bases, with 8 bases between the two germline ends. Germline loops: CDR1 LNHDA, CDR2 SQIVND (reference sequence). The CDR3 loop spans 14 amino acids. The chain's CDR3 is CASSIDRATYEQYF. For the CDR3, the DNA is TGTGCCAGTAGTATAGACAGGGCTACCTACGAGCAGTACTTC. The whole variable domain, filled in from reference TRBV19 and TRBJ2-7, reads DGGITQSPKYLFRKEGQNVTLSCEQNLNHDAMYWYRQDPGQGLRLIYYSQIVNDFQKGDIAEGYSVSREKKESFPLTVTSAQKNPTAFYLCASSIDRATYEQYFGPGTRLTVT.

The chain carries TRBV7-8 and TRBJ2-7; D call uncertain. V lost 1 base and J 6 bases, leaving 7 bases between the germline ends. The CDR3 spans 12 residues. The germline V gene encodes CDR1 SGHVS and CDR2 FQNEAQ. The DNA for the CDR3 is TGTGCCAGCAGCTTAGGACCCAGCGAGCAGTACTTC. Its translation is CASSLGPSEQYF.

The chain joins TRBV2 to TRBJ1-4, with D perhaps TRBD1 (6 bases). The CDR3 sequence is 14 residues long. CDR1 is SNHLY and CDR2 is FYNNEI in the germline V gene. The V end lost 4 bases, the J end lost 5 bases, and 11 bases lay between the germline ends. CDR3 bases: TGTGCCAGCAGTGTCGGACAGATGAATGAAAAACTGTTTTTT. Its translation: CASSVGQMNEKLFF.

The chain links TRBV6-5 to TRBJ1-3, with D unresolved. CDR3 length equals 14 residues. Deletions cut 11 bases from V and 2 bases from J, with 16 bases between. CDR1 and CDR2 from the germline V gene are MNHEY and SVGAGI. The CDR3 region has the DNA TGTGCCGCGAAGCCTCCGGGGACTGGAAACACCATATATTTT. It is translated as CAAKPPGTGNTIYF.

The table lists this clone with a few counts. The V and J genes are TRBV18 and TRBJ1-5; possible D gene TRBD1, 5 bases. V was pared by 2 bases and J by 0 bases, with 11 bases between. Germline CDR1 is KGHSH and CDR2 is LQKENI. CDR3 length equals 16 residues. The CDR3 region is CASSPIQGNSNQPQHF. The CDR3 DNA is TGTGCCAGCTCACCAATCCAGGGCAATAGCAATCAGCCCCAGCATTTT.

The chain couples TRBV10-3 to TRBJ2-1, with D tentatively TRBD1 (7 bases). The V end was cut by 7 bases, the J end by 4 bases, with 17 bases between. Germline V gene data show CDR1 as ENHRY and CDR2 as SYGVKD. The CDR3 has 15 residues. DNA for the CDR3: TGTGCCATCACAGGGGACCAGGGGGGATACAATGAGCAGTTCTTC. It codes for CAITGDQGGYNEQFF.

The CDR3 sequence is CASSLMLAGTSGANVLTF. The CDR3 nucleotides are TGTGCCAGCAGCTTAATGCTAGCGGGGACCTCTGGGGCCAACGTCCTGACTTTC. V and J are TRBV7-3 and TRBJ2-6, with 9 bases lining up with TRBD2. CDR1 and CDR2 from the germline V gene are SGHTA and FQGTGA. The CDR3 is 18 amino acids. V lost 1 base and J lost 0; bases outside the gene matches: 4.

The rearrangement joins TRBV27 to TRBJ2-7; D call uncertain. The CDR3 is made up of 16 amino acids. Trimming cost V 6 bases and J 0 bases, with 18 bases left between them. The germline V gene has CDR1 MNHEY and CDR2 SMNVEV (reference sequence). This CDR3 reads CASSSVTIPSSYEQYF. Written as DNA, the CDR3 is TGTGCCAGCAGCAGTGTCACTATTCCGTCCTCCTACGAGCAGTACTTC.

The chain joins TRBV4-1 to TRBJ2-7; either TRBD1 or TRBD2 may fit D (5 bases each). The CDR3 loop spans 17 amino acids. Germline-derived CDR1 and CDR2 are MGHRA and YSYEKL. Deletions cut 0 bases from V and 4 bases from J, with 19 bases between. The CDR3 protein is CASSQDWRPGQNYEQYF. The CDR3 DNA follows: TGCGCCAGCAGCCAAGATTGGCGTCCGGGGCAGAATTACGAGCAGTACTTC.

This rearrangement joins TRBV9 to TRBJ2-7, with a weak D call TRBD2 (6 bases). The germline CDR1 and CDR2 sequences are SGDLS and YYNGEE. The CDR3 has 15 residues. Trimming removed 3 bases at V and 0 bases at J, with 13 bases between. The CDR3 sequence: CASSATGTSSYEQYF. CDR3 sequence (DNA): TGTGCCAGCAGCGCGACGGGGACTTCCTCCTACGAGCAGTACTTC. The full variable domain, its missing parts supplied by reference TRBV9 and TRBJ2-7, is DSGVTQTPKHLITATGQRVTLRCSPRSGDLSVYWYQQSLDQGLQFLIQYYNGEERAKGNILERFSAQQFPDLHSELNLSSLELGDSALYFCASSATGTSSYEQYFGPGTRLTVT.

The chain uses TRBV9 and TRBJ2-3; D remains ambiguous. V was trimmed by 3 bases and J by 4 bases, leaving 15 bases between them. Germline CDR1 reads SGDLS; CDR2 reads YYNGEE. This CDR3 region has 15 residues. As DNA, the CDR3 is TGTGCCAGCAGCGAGACCCTCCAAACAGCAGATACGCAGTATTTT. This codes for CASSETLQTADTQYF.

CDR3 region: CASSYSSRRYGYTF. CDR3 nucleotide sequence: TGTGCCAGCAGTTACTCGAGCAGGCGCTATGGCTACACCTTC. The chain recombines TRBV6-6 with TRBJ1-2, with D uncertain. Germline V gives CDR1 MNHNY, CDR2 SVGAGI (reference sequence). The germline V and J ends were trimmed by 0 bases and 4 bases, with 9 bases remaining between them. This CDR3 contains 14 residues.

The CDR3 DNA reads as TGTGCCAGCTCACCGACCCCTTTCCCCAGCTCCTACGAGCAGTACTTC. It codes for CASSPTPFPSSYEQYF. The chain joins TRBV18 to TRBJ2-5; the D is unclear. TRBJ2-7 matches the DNA end more closely, so the J call is doubtful. This CDR3 is 16 amino acids long. Germline assignment: CDR1 KGHSH and CDR2 LQKENI.

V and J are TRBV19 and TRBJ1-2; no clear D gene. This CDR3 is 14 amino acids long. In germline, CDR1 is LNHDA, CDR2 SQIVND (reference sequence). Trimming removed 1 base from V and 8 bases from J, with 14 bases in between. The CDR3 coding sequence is TGTGCCAGTAGTATAGGGAGGCAGAGTCAAGGCTACACCTTC. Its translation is CASSIGRQSQGYTF.

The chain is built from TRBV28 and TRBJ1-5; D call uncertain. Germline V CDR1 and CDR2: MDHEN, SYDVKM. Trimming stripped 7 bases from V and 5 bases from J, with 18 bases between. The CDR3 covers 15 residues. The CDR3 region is CASTTFEGTYQPQHF. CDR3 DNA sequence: TGTGCCAGCACCACTTTTGAGGGCACCTATCAGCCCCAGCATTTT.

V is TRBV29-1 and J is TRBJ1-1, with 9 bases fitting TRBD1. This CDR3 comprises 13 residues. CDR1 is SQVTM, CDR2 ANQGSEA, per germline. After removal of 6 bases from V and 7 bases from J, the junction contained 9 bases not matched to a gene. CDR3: CSVVTGTGNEAFF. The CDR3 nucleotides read TGCAGCGTGGTAACCGGGACAGGGAATGAAGCTTTCTTT.

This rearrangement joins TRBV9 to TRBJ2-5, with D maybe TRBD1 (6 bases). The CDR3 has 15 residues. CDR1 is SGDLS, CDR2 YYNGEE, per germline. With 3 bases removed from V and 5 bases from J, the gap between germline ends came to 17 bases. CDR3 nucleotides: TGTGCCAGCAGCGCCGCCGGGACACGTTACGAGACCCAGTACTTC. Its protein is CASSAAGTRYETQYF.

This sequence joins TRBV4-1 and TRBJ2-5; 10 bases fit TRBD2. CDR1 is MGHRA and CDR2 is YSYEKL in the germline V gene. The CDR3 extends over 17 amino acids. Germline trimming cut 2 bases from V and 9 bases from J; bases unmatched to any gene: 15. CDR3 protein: CASSQFGTSETGGPQYF. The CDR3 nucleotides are TGCGCCAGCAGCCAATTCGGGACTAGCGAAACCGGGGGTCCCCAGTACTTC.